This T cell receptor (beta chain) derives from a study of blood T cell repertoires in COVID-19 (dated by TCRdb to 2020 to 2022). Regarding the research as a whole: Samples covering the acute and convalescent phases of COVID-19 were provided by collaborators in the United States, Italy and Spain. The prospective study material was composed of cDNA or gDNA derived from T cells, B-cell-depleted T cells, or PBMCs. Deeply sampled blood TCRbeta repertoires from subjects exposed to, actively infected with, or recovered from COVID-19 were included in the dataset. The repertoires were made available in a free public database intended to serve as a resource for research on the immune response to SARS-CoV-2. The samples were drawn from the first 160 participants of the ongoing ImmuneRACE study and from 950 to 1,500 subjects provided by 6 global collaborators. Sample metadata almost always included a de-identified subject ID, COVID-19 status, age in years and sex. Where available, HLA class I and class II types were obtained from metadata supplied by the sample provider rather than from assay-based typing.

In the prospective study, participants were 18 to 89 years old, resided in fewer than 25 geographic areas of the United States, and were enrolled through a virtual design. Cohort assignment in the prospective study relied on participant-reported clinical history from a screening survey and a study questionnaire. Mobile phlebotomists in the prospective study collected whole blood, serum and a nasopharyngeal or oropharyngeal swab from every participant. Participants in the prospective study had the option to provide additional blood draws and questionnaires over a 2-month period. Before DNA extraction, blood samples from the prospective study were shipped at room temperature or frozen. What the study reported, not specific to this receptor: The quantity of clinical and demographic metadata differed by source and by participant and was supplied without curation.

As to this clone: Its binding antigen is unknown. Per-base qualities were not stored, and no clone one base away is much larger.

TCRbeta CDR3 regions were amplified from genomic DNA by means of the immunoSEQ Assay, a bias-controlled multiplex PCR. On the study's bioinformatics: Within the assay, amplification of reference gene primers was used to estimate how many nucleated cells each sample contained. To quantify the absolute abundance of each unique TCRbeta CDR3 rearrangement, sequence reads were collapsed and filtered. For each sample, productive Simpson clonality was calculated as the square root of Simpson's diversity index over productive rearrangements. TCRdb's version of the immuneACCESS table is confined to in-frame rearrangements and falls short of the full clone set. An unresolved V gene accounts for under half of the shortfall where checked; the remainder is of unknown origin. V, J and clone size derive from that table, while D and trimming were established from the DNA sequence. This sample has roughly 420,000 clones in its table, and over 75% of those were observed once. The ten largest make up more than 0.85% of the sample.

This TCR was sampled from a woman aged 30 to 39 with acute COVID-19. Specimen: PBMCs or T cells enriched from blood (not recorded which).

In nucleotides, the sequence is TGTGCCAGCAGCCCCAACTCGGGGGTCGGCAATCAGCCCCAGCATTTT. It encodes CASSPNSGVGNQPQHF. The sequence is built from TRBV7-8 and TRBJ1-5; a weak D assignment points to TRBD1 (5 bases agree). Trimming takes 5 bases from V and 2 bases from J, and the germline ends sit 16 bases apart. The CDR3 runs 16 amino acids, cysteine and phenylalanine included. CDR3 DNA only is kept here, 48 bases in frame from base 1. CDR1 is given as SGHVS and CDR2 as FQNEAQ, both from the germline V gene.